The present TCR beta chain was sequenced within a study of OX40 agonist ivuxolimab in advanced cancers. Assay: immunoSEQ multiplex PCR; the TCRdb copy retains only in-frame clones and omits some. The data show more than 90,000 clones, about 80% seen once. The germline V gene encodes CDR1 MNHNS and CDR2 SASEGT. After removal of 4 bases from V and 1 base from J, the junction contained 9 bases not matched to a gene. The CDR3 consists of 17 residues. The chain has TRBV6-1 and TRBJ2-2; 7 bases map to TRBD2. This sample comprised CD4+ or CD8+ T cells sorted from blood, obtained in a trial of the OX40 agonist ivuxolimab. The source is an adult with an advanced solid tumor such as melanoma, head and neck, liver or kidney cancer. CDR3 coding DNA: TGTGCCAGCAGTGCCCTGGGGGGAGGGTGGAACACCGGGGAGCTGTTTTTT. This translates into CASSALGGGWNTGELFF.